One and the same sample provided the 32 T cell receptor beta chains below, sequenced in a study of cytomegalovirus exposure and HLA in healthy donors. PCR involved 60 Vbeta and 13 Jbeta primers. This table comes from immunoSEQ multiplex PCR, and its TCRdb copy is limited to in-frame clones, with some not included. The data contain over 90,000 clones, roughly 83% of them singletons. Sequenced input: PBMCs. Receptors were obtained from a man between 40 and 49 years old in good health and CMV-seronegative.

The chain links TRBV7-9 to TRBJ1-5; 11 bases match TRBD1. This CDR3 region has 14 residues. J lost 7 bases, V lost 4 bases, and 3 bases had no gene match. The germline CDR1 and CDR2 sequences are SEHNR and FQNEAQ (reference sequence). The CDR3 loop is CASSWTGGGQPQHF. CDR3 DNA sequence: TGTGCCAGCAGCTGGACAGGGGGCGGACAGCCCCAGCATTTT.

On this clone: One junction end disagrees with the germline gene, perhaps due to a read error. V and J are TRBV12-5 and TRBJ1-1; TRBD1 aligns across 10 bases. Germline V gives CDR1 LGHNT, CDR2 FRNRAP. The CDR3 is made up of 18 amino acids. CDR3 coding DNA: TGTGCTAGTGGTTGGGGGACAGGGGACGCCTCCCTGAACACTGAAGCTTCCTTT. It codes for CASGWGTGDASLNTEASF.

This clone was picked up a small number of times. The V and J genes are TRBV19 and TRBJ1-1; tentatively, D is TRBD1 (5 bases). CDR3 length: 15 residues. Germline V gene lookup returns CDR1 LNHDA and CDR2 SQIVND (reference sequence). With 1 base removed from V and 1 base from J, the gap between germline ends came to 10 bases. CDR3: CASSIVRGRNTEAFF. The DNA of the CDR3 is TGTGCCAGTAGTATAGTAAGGGGTCGGAACACTGAAGCTTTCTTT. Full variable domain (outside the CDR3, taken from reference TRBV19 and TRBJ1-1): DGGITQSPKYLFRKEGQNVTLSCEQNLNHDAMYWYRQDPGQGLRLIYYSQIVNDFQKGDIAEGYSVSREKKESFPLTVTSAQKNPTAFYLCASSIVRGRNTEAFFGQGTRLTVV.

CDR3 DNA sequence: TGTGCCTGGAGTGTTGCAGGTAGCAATCAGCCCCAGCATTTT. Translating gives CAWSVAGSNQPQHF. The gene calls are TRBV30 and TRBJ1-5; D remains ambiguous. This CDR3 region has 14 residues. The V gene lost 0 bases and the J gene lost 0 bases, with 6 bases spanning the gap. Germline values: CDR1 GTSNPN, CDR2 SVGIG (reference sequence).

The J gene is TRBJ2-1, the V gene TRBV19; possibly TRBD2 for D (5 bases). V was clipped by 3 bases and J by 0 bases, with 9 bases between them. The CDR3 consists of 15 residues. The germline V gene encodes CDR1 LNHDA and CDR2 SQIVND (reference sequence). In DNA, the CDR3 is TGTGCCAGTAGTATTAGGAGGAGCTCCTACAATGAGCAGTTCTTC. Amino acids: CASSIRRSSYNEQFF.

This clone was found once. The gene calls are TRBV7-2 and TRBJ2-5; 9 positions match TRBD2. V was clipped by 8 bases and J by 5 bases; unmatched bases: 9. Germline assignment: CDR1 SGHTA and CDR2 FQGNSA. CDR3 size: 14 residues. CDR3 DNA: TGTGCCAGCCGCTGGGGCGGGGGGGCTGAGACCCAGTACTTC. Translating gives CASRWGGGAETQYF. The full variable domain, its missing parts supplied by reference TRBV7-2 and TRBJ2-5, is GAGVSQSPSNKVTEKGKDVELRCDPISGHTALYWYRQSLGQGLEFLIYFQGNSAPDKSGLPSDRFSAERTGGSVSTLTIQRTQQEDSAVYLCASRWGGGAETQYFGPGTRLLVL.

The CDR3 coding sequence is TGTGCCAGCAGTGTCGGGGAAAACACTGAAGCTTTCTTT. This encodes CASSVGENTEAFF. This chain uses TRBV2 with TRBJ1-1; the D is unclear. The CDR3 has 13 amino acids. The germline CDR1 and CDR2 sequences are SNHLY and FYNNEI. Trimming left V 4 bases short and J 2 bases short, with 8 bases between. Full variable domain (rest looked up from reference TRBV2 and TRBJ1-1): EPEVTQTPSHQVTQMGQEVILRCVPISNHLYFYWYRQILGQKVEFLVSFYNNEISEKSEIFDDQFSVERPDGSNFTLKIRSTKLEDSAMYFCASSVGENTEAFFGQGTRLTVV.

The CDR3 DNA reads as TGTGCCAGCAGCCAAGACCGGACAGGGGGAGCTGGCTACACCTTC. It yields the protein CASSQDRTGGAGYTF. The chain carries TRBV14 and TRBJ1-2, with TRBD1 matching 10 bases. Germline CDR1 reads SGHDN; CDR2 reads FVKESK. V lost 0 bases and J lost 7; bases outside the gene matches: 5. The CDR3 consists of 15 residues.

The gene calls are TRBV6-5 and TRBJ1-4; a weak D match, TRBD1 (5 bases). V gave up 6 bases and J gave up 4 bases, with 6 bases separating them. In germline, CDR1 is MNHEY, CDR2 SVGAGI. This CDR3 comprises 12 residues. CDR3 bases: TGTGCCAGCAGAGGGGATAATGAAAAACTGTTTTTT. The encoded protein is CASRGDNEKLFF.

This rearrangement joins TRBV5-4 to TRBJ2-3, with D possibly being TRBD1 (5 bases). V was shortened by 2 bases and J by 1 base, with 8 bases between the two germline ends. The germline V gene has CDR1 SGHNT and CDR2 YYREEE (reference sequence). This CDR3 region has 14 residues. Here the CDR3 DNA reads TGTGCCAGCAGCTTAGACAGACGCACAGATACGCAGTATTTT. This codes for CASSLDRRTDTQYF.

The chain combines TRBV11-3 with TRBJ2-6, with 8 bases that match TRBD1. This CDR3 has 15 amino acids. Trimming took 4 bases from V and 4 from J; bases not matched to a gene: 3. Germline V gene data show CDR1 as SGHNT and CDR2 as YENEEA. CDR3 sequence (DNA): TGTGCCAGCAGCTCGGACAGGGCCGGGGCCAACGTCCTGACTTTC. Amino acid sequence: CASSSDRAGANVLTF. Full variable domain (outside the CDR3, taken from reference TRBV11-3 and TRBJ2-6): EAGVVQSPRYKIIEKKQPVAFWCNPISGHNTLYWYLQNLGQGPELLIRYENEEAVDDSQLPKDRFSAERLKGVDSTLKIQPAELGDSAVYLCASSSDRAGANVLTFGAGSRLTVL.

The rearrangement joins TRBV2 to TRBJ2-6, with unresolved D. Per the germline V gene, CDR1 is SNHLY and CDR2 is FYNNEI. Trimming took off 6 bases at V and 0 bases at J, with 3 bases between the two ends. The CDR3 is made up of 13 amino acids. The CDR3 loop reads CASRASGANVLTF. CDR3 coding DNA: TGTGCCAGCAGGGCCTCTGGGGCCAACGTCCTGACTTTC.

This clone was picked up a small number of times. The J gene is TRBJ2-5, the V gene TRBV5-1; tentative D call: TRBD2 (7 bases). Germline values: CDR1 SGHRS, CDR2 YFSETQ. The V gene lost 3 bases and the J gene lost 9 bases, with 24 bases spanning the gap. The CDR3 has 16 amino acids. The DNA of the CDR3 is TGCGCCAGCAGCTCCGTACCGGGGGCGTCTAGCGGTCCCCAGTACTTC. Encoded protein: CASSSVPGASSGPQYF.

J is TRBJ1-2 and V is TRBV2; perhaps TRBD1 as D (5 bases). This CDR3 is built from 13 residues. Germline lookup yields CDR1 SNHLY and CDR2 FYNNEI. V was cut by 3 bases and J by 7 bases, with 12 bases left in between. CDR3 sequence: CASSDSGVPGYTF. In nucleotides, the CDR3 is TGTGCCAGCAGTGACTCGGGGGTTCCTGGCTACACCTTC.

The chain combines TRBV5-1 with TRBJ1-5; TRBD1 matches at 8 bases. The CDR3 is made up of 15 amino acids. V shed 4 bases and J 0 bases; nucleotides not matched to a gene: 3. CDR1 and CDR2 from the germline V gene are SGHRS and YFSETQ. The CDR3 DNA is TGCGCCAGCAGCCCGACAGGGGTTAGCAATCAGCCCCAGCATTTT. Encoded protein: CASSPTGVSNQPQHF.

This rearrangement joins TRBV5-1 to TRBJ2-7; 7 bases fit TRBD1. V lost 5 bases to trimming and J lost 1 base; unmatched junction nucleotides: 9. The CDR3 is made up of 15 amino acids. CDR1 is SGHRS and CDR2 is YFSETQ in the germline V gene. The CDR3 sequence is CASRVGQLVSYEQYF. The CDR3 DNA is TGCGCCAGCAGAGTGGGACAGTTGGTTTCCTACGAGCAGTACTTC.

The V call is TRBV5-1, the J call TRBJ1-6; TRBD1 aligns across 7 bases. Germline V gene sequence: CDR1 SGHRS, CDR2 YFSETQ. After removal of 4 bases from V and 6 bases from J, the junction contained 10 bases not matched to a gene. This CDR3 has 16 residues. The CDR3 loop is CASSPDRAWGNSPLHF. The CDR3 nucleotides are TGCGCCAGCAGCCCCGACAGGGCATGGGGTAATTCACCCCTCCACTTT.

The chain employs TRBV6-6 and TRBJ2-3, with 8 bases that match TRBD2. The CDR3 length is 14 residues. V was clipped by 2 bases and J by 6 bases; unmatched bases: 4. Germline V gene data show CDR1 as MNHNY and CDR2 as SVGAGI (reference sequence). In DNA form, the CDR3 reads TGTGCCAGCAGTTACAGCGGGGGCGGGGATACGCAGTATTTT. Translated: CASSYSGGGDTQYF.

V is TRBV19 and J is TRBJ2-2; D possibly corresponds to TRBD2 (5 bases). CDR1 LNHDA and CDR2 SQIVND come from the germline V gene (reference sequence). This CDR3 is 13 amino acids long. V lost 7 bases and J 6 bases, leaving 12 bases between the germline ends. The CDR3 protein is CASNPWESGELFF. The CDR3 DNA is TGTGCCAGTAACCCTTGGGAGTCCGGGGAGCTGTTTTTT.

This chain uses TRBV7-2 with TRBJ2-7; D call uncertain. V gave up 5 bases and J gave up 2 bases, with 10 bases separating them. The CDR3 length is 13 residues. Looked up from germline, CDR1 is SGHTA and CDR2 is FQGNSA. The CDR3 loop reads CASSLELPYEQYF. Written as DNA, the CDR3 is TGTGCCAGCAGCCTCGAGTTGCCCTACGAGCAGTACTTC.

This rearrangement joins TRBV6-1 to TRBJ2-7; the D is unclear. This CDR3 has 14 amino acids. Germline-derived CDR1 and CDR2 are MNHNS and SASEGT. V was trimmed by 8 bases and J by 2 bases, leaving 16 bases between them. The CDR3 DNA is TGTGCCAGCGGAAACAGATTGACCCCCTACGAGCAGTACTTC. This codes for CASGNRLTPYEQYF.

The table lists this clone with a few counts. V and J are TRBV9 and TRBJ2-2; D ambiguous. Between the trimmed V and J ends, which lost 0 bases and 6 bases, there was a span of 6 bases. This CDR3 is 13 amino acids long. Looked up from germline, CDR1 is SGDLS and CDR2 is YYNGEE. The CDR3: CASSVDLSGELFF. The CDR3 DNA is TGTGCCAGCAGCGTAGACTTGTCCGGGGAGCTGTTTTTT.

V gene TRBV30 combines with J gene TRBJ1-5; 9 positions agree with TRBD1. The germline V gene encodes CDR1 GTSNPN and CDR2 SVGIG (reference sequence). V dropped 3 bases and J dropped 7; count of bases not matched to a gene: 4. The CDR3 length is 13 residues. Here the CDR3 DNA reads TGTGCCTGGAGACAGGGGGCAAAGCAGCCCCAGCATTTT. It codes for CAWRQGAKQPQHF.

The J gene is TRBJ2-3, the V gene TRBV7-9, with 7 nucleotides matching TRBD2. This CDR3 comprises 16 residues. The germline gives CDR1 SEHNR, CDR2 FQNEAQ (reference sequence). V dropped 1 base and J dropped 12; count of bases not matched to a gene: 16. Written as DNA, the CDR3 is TGTGCCAGCAGCTTAGGCGGTTCTAGGACTAGAGGGAAACAGTATTTT. It is translated as CASSLGGSRTRGKQYF. Full variable domain (missing parts from reference TRBV7-9 and TRBJ2-3): DTGVSQNPRHKITKRGQNVTFRCDPISEHNRLYWYRQTLGQGPEFLTYFQNEAQLEKSRLLSDRFSAERPKGSFSTLEIQRTEQGDSAMYLCASSLGGSRTRGKQYFGPGTRLTVL.

The CDR3 sequence is CASSLAGGRTGELFF. DNA for the CDR3: TGTGCCAGCAGCTTAGCGGGGGGGCGGACCGGGGAGCTGTTTTTT. The chain carries TRBV7-3 and TRBJ2-2; 9 bases align to TRBD2. Germline V CDR1 and CDR2: SGHTA, FQGTGA. With V trimmed by 2 bases and J by 5 bases, 3 bases remained unmatched. CDR3 length equals 15 residues.

The V gene is TRBV6-5, the J gene TRBJ2-1; 7 nucleotides agree with TRBD2. This CDR3 comprises 14 residues. CDR1 MNHEY and CDR2 SVGAGI come from the germline V gene. J was trimmed by 5 bases and V by 6 bases; bases with no gene match: 7. The CDR3 is CASRASGWNNEQFF. The CDR3, as DNA: TGTGCCAGCAGAGCTAGCGGCTGGAACAATGAGCAGTTCTTC.

The rearrangement joins TRBV5-1 to TRBJ2-3; the match to TRBD2 covers 9 bases. This CDR3 region has 15 residues. The ends lost 2 bases at V and 0 bases at J; junction bases unmatched: 1. Per the germline V gene, CDR1 is SGHRS and CDR2 is YFSETQ. CDR3 nucleotides: TGCGCCAGCAGCTTCCTAGCGGGGAGCACAGATACGCAGTATTTT. This gives the protein CASSFLAGSTDTQYF.

This clone was seen only a few times. The V gene is TRBV6-6, the J gene TRBJ2-5; 7 nucleotides align to TRBD1. The CDR3 length is 14 residues. Germline-derived CDR1 and CDR2 are MNHNY and SVGAGI (reference sequence). The V segment lost 4 bases and the J segment 5 bases; nucleotides outside the gene matches: 7. The CDR3 reads CASSSTTGQETQYF. The CDR3, as DNA: TGTGCCAGCAGTTCCACGACAGGGCAGGAGACCCAGTACTTC.

The V and J genes are TRBV29-1 and TRBJ2-2; TRBD2 aligns across 14 bases. V dropped 6 bases and J dropped 6; count of bases not matched to a gene: 12. Per the germline V gene, CDR1 is SQVTM and CDR2 is ANQGSEA. The CDR3 runs to 17 residues. The CDR3, as DNA: TGCAGCGTATCCGGGACTAGCGGGGGTTCCACCCCCGGGGAGCTGTTTTTT. It is translated as CSVSGTSGGSTPGELFF.

The rearrangement uses TRBV30 and TRBJ1-6; D unresolved. The CDR3 length is 15 residues. V shed 4 bases and J shed 2 bases, with 12 bases lying between them. Germline loops: CDR1 GTSNPN, CDR2 SVGIG (reference sequence). The CDR3 DNA follows: TGTGCCTGGACCCGACCGGAGGCCTATAATTCACCCCTCCACTTT. This encodes CAWTRPEAYNSPLHF.

CDR3 amino acids: CASSLAQVTGEQFF. The CDR3 DNA reads TGTGCCAGCAGCTTAGCGCAAGTAACTGGTGAGCAGTTCTTC. V and J are TRBV7-9 and TRBJ2-1; D is ambiguous. The CDR3 sequence is 14 residues long. CDR1 SEHNR and CDR2 FQNEAQ come from the germline V gene (reference sequence). V lost 0 bases, J lost 9 bases, and 12 bases lay in between.

This chain connects TRBV19 to TRBJ1-1; D is undetermined. V was trimmed by 8 bases and J by 4 bases, leaving 17 bases between them. This CDR3 is built from 14 residues. Germline values: CDR1 LNHDA, CDR2 SQIVND (reference sequence). DNA of the CDR3: TGTGCCAGTTTGGGCTCGGGGAAGAGCACTGAAGCTTTCTTT. Translating it yields CASLGSGKSTEAFF.